What follows are 20 T cell receptor beta chains derived from one specimen sequenced in a study of blood T cell repertoires in COVID-19. Libraries were prepared by immunoSEQ multiplex PCR; TCRdb keeps only in-frame clonotypes and omits some of them. Here the sample spans a few hundred thousand clones, about four fifths being singletons. The sample was peripheral blood. All receptors derive from a man older than 75 with acute or convalescent COVID-19.

The V gene is TRBV10-1, the J gene TRBJ2-3; D perhaps matches TRBD1 (6 bases). The germline V gene encodes CDR1 WNHNN and CDR2 SYGVQD (reference sequence). The CDR3 sequence is 12 residues long. V was pared by 4 bases and J by 6 bases, with 8 bases between. CDR3 nucleotides: TGCGCCAGCAGTGTTGGGGGCGATACGCAGTATTTT. As protein: CASSVGGDTQYF.

The rearrangement uses TRBV19 and TRBJ2-2; 7 nucleotides align to TRBD1. Trimming removed 6 bases from V and 5 bases from J; junction bases left unmatched: 6. Germline values: CDR1 LNHDA, CDR2 SQIVND (reference sequence). The CDR3 has 14 amino acids. Here the CDR3 reads CASSTGVGTGELFF. Here the CDR3 DNA reads TGTGCCAGTAGCACAGGGGTGGGGACCGGGGAGCTGTTTTTT.

The chain recombines TRBV30 with TRBJ2-3; the match to TRBD2 covers 8 bases. J lost 4 bases, V lost 0 bases, and 6 bases had no gene match. The CDR3 is made up of 15 amino acids. Germline CDR1 and CDR2: GTSNPN and SVGIG (reference sequence). CDR3 sequence reads: CAWSVLGLAADTQYF. Here the CDR3 DNA reads TGTGCCTGGAGTGTTTTAGGACTAGCAGCAGATACGCAGTATTTT.

This clone has just a few counts. The V and J genes are TRBV24-1 and TRBJ1-1; 9 nucleotides agree with TRBD1. CDR3 length equals 17 residues. Germline trimming cut 7 bases from V and 4 bases from J; bases unmatched to any gene: 15. Per the germline V gene, CDR1 is KGHDR and CDR2 is SFDVKD. CDR3 in amino acids: CATSPPGWTGAITEAFF. As DNA, the CDR3 is TGTGCCACCAGCCCCCCAGGCTGGACAGGGGCCATCACTGAAGCTTTCTTT.

CDR3 DNA sequence: TGCAGCGTTGGAGGGGGCGGTTACTATGGCTACACCTTC. Amino acid sequence: CSVGGGGYYGYTF. The J gene is TRBJ1-2, the V gene TRBV29-1; 7 bases are a match to TRBD1. J lost 3 bases, V lost 4 bases, and 5 bases had no gene match. From germline, CDR1 is SQVTM and CDR2 ANQGSEA. This CDR3 comprises 13 residues.

The chain recombines TRBV5-6 with TRBJ1-2; D is unclear. CDR1 and CDR2 from the germline V gene are SGHDT and YYEEEE. V was cut by 6 bases and J by 2 bases, with 20 bases left in between. The CDR3 totals 16 residues. Here the CDR3 reads CASTNSRWLVNYGYTF. In DNA form, the CDR3 reads TGTGCCAGCACCAACAGCCGGTGGCTCGTAAACTATGGCTACACCTTC.

V and J are TRBV6-5 and TRBJ1-1, with D tentatively TRBD1 (6 bases). Germline V gives CDR1 MNHEY, CDR2 SVGAGI. The V end lost 8 bases, the J end lost 4 bases, and 14 bases lay between the germline ends. This CDR3 comprises 13 residues. CDR3 loop: CASLGGAGTEAFF. In nucleotides, the CDR3 is TGTGCCAGCCTTGGGGGGGCGGGCACTGAAGCTTTCTTT.

The CDR3 DNA reads TGTGCCAGCAGCTCCCGGGACAGGGTAACGTTGTTCTTC. It codes for CASSSRDRVTLFF. This chain connects TRBV11-1 to TRBJ2-1; 9 nucleotides match TRBD1. Trimming removed 4 bases from V and 15 bases from J; junction bases left unmatched: 10. CDR3 length: 13 residues. Germline V gives CDR1 SGHAT, CDR2 FQDESV (reference sequence).

The chain recombines TRBV5-8 with TRBJ2-5; 7 bases are a match to TRBD1. The CDR3 covers 12 residues. The trim removed 6 bases at V and 3 bases at J, leaving 2 bases unmatched. CDR1 is SGHTS, CDR2 YDEGEE, per germline. The CDR3 coding sequence is TGTGCCAGCACGACAGGGAAAGAGACCCAGTACTTC. Protein: CASTTGKETQYF.

This clone was detected a few times. J is TRBJ1-5 and V is TRBV19; D is unclear. The germline CDR1 and CDR2 sequences are LNHDA and SQIVND (reference sequence). The CDR3 is made up of 15 amino acids. Trimming took 0 bases from V and 3 from J, leaving 9 bases between them. CDR3 coding DNA: TGTGCCAGTAGTATAGATGGGAGGAACAATCAGCCCCAGCATTTT. Protein: CASSIDGRNNQPQHF. Looking up the rest from reference TRBV19 and TRBJ1-5 gives the full variable domain: DGGITQSPKYLFRKEGQNVTLSCEQNLNHDAMYWYRQDPGQGLRLIYYSQIVNDFQKGDIAEGYSVSREKKESFPLTVTSAQKNPTAFYLCASSIDGRNNQPQHFGDGTRLSIL.

This clone was detected a few times. V gene TRBV10-3 combines with J gene TRBJ1-2; D remains unclear. Trimming pared 3 bases from V and 7 bases from J, leaving 12 bases between. Germline V gene lookup returns CDR1 ENHRY and CDR2 SYGVKD. The CDR3 spans 13 residues. CDR3 nucleotides: TGTGCCATCAGTGAAGGTGAGGCTGGTGGCTACACCTTC. It yields the protein CAISEGEAGGYTF.

The V and J genes are TRBV24-1 and TRBJ2-4; 8 bases fit TRBD1. Germline lookup yields CDR1 KGHDR and CDR2 SFDVKD. Trimming took 2 bases from V and 6 from J; bases not matched to a gene: 8. The CDR3 extends over 16 amino acids. The CDR3 spells CATSDSRGPARNIQYF. CDR3 DNA sequence: TGTGCCACCAGTGATTCCAGGGGGCCAGCCCGAAACATTCAGTACTTC.

This rearrangement joins TRBV5-4 to TRBJ1-2, with 8 bases matching TRBD1. Germline loops: CDR1 SGHNT, CDR2 YYREEE (reference sequence). The CDR3 runs 14 residues. V shed 4 bases, J shed 6 bases, and the junction held 8 bases outside the gene matches. The CDR3 spells CASSADRGRDGYTF. As DNA, the CDR3 is TGTGCCAGCAGCGCCGACAGGGGACGCGATGGCTACACCTTC.

This rearrangement joins TRBV6-1 to TRBJ2-3; possibly TRBD2 for D (6 bases). V lost 4 bases, J lost 1 base, and 18 bases lay in between. Germline V gene data show CDR1 as MNHNS and CDR2 as SASEGT. CDR3 length: 17 residues. The CDR3 DNA is TGTGCCAGCAGTGGGACTATCAGTACCGGAGGCACAGATACGCAGTATTTT. Protein product: CASSGTISTGGTDTQYF.

The rearrangement joins TRBV6-5 to TRBJ1-1, with 7 nucleotides matching TRBD1. Trimming took 6 bases from V and 7 from J; bases not matched to a gene: 14. The CDR3 covers 15 residues. CDR1 is MNHEY, CDR2 SVGAGI, per germline. Here the CDR3 DNA reads TGTGCCAGCAGGCCTTCCGACAGGGAAAGCGGTGAAGCTTTCTTT. Translation gives CASRPSDRESGEAFF.

The chain carries TRBV27 and TRBJ1-6; 8 bases match TRBD1. Germline CDR1 and CDR2: MNHEY and SMNVEV (reference sequence). This CDR3 has 18 residues. The ends lost 5 bases at V and 0 bases at J; junction bases unmatched: 9. CDR3 DNA: TGTGCCAGCAGTCGAGGGGGACAGGTTTACTCCTATAATTCACCCCTCCACTTT. Translating gives CASSRGGQVYSYNSPLHF.

V gene TRBV18 combines with J gene TRBJ1-1; possibly TRBD1 for D (5 bases). CDR1 is KGHSH, CDR2 LQKENI, per germline. V lost 3 bases and J lost 4, with 15 bases in between. The CDR3 spans 15 residues. In DNA, the CDR3 is TGTGCCAGCTCACCCTCCCCTCAGGGAAGCACTGAAGCTTTCTTT. The encoded protein is CASSPSPQGSTEAFF.

The chain employs TRBV5-6 and TRBJ1-6, with TRBD1 matching 7 bases. With 4 bases clipped from V and 6 bases from J, the junction kept 4 bases outside the gene matches. The CDR3 has 14 amino acids. The germline V gene has CDR1 SGHDT and CDR2 YYEEEE. The CDR3 sequence: CASSPGQFNSPLHF. In DNA form, the CDR3 reads TGTGCCAGCAGCCCGGGACAGTTTAATTCACCCCTCCACTTT.

The chain joins TRBV19 to TRBJ1-4; 9 nucleotides line up with TRBD1. CDR3 size: 17 residues. Per germline, CDR1 LNHDA and CDR2 SQIVND (reference sequence). J gave up 2 bases and V 6 bases, and 10 bases lay outside the gene matches. CDR3 nucleotide sequence: TGTGCCAGTAGACCCAGGCGGGACAGGGCCACTAATGAAAAACTGTTTTTT. Translating it yields CASRPRRDRATNEKLFF.

V and J are TRBV18 and TRBJ1-5, with 7 nucleotides matching TRBD1. Trimming removed 3 bases from V and 1 base from J; junction bases left unmatched: 6. The germline V gene has CDR1 KGHSH and CDR2 LQKENI. CDR3 length: 16 residues. The CDR3 sequence is CASSPQSDRSNQPQHF. CDR3 DNA sequence: TGTGCCAGCTCACCCCAGTCGGACAGGAGCAATCAGCCCCAGCATTTT.